This T cell receptor (beta chain) was sequenced during a study of CD8 T cells in Susac syndrome. In the study overall: At the time of blood draw, patients with Susac syndrome were therapy-naive, receiving corticosteroids, or receiving intravenous immunoglobulin alone.

With respect to this clonotype: What it recognizes is unknown.

RNA totalling 0.5 to 1 ug underwent reverse transcription with random hexamers. One entry per CDR3 protein results from TCRdb running MiXCR on the immunoSEQ multiplex PCR reads. The table shows about 100,000 distinct CDR3 sequences, with about 95% occurring only once. From blood CD8+ and CD4+ T cells, the TCR beta chain was sequenced. General observations from the study: Susac-specific public clones were found in total CD8+ and CD8+ TEMRA repertoires, numbering fewer than 20 and five, respectively.

CDR1 is LGHDT and CDR2 is YNNKEL in the germline V gene (reference sequence). The CDR3 sequence is 13 residues long. V was clipped by 1 base and J by 5 bases, with 8 bases between them. The genes are TRBV3-1 and TRBJ1-2; unclear D gene. What was sequenced was CD8+ T cells from PBMCs. This clonotype was sampled from a human donor with Susac syndrome. The CDR3 nucleotides are TGTGCCAGCAGCCAAGTAGCTTGGTATGGCTACACCTTC. Amino acid sequence: CASSQVAWYGYTF.